This note documents a single T cell receptor beta chain sequence. Its matching antigen is unknown. J was trimmed by 5 bases and V by 0 bases; bases with no gene match: 2. The CDR3 spans 15 residues. Germline-derived CDR1 and CDR2 are SGDLS and YYNGEE. The data stem from a study of beta chain features in type 1 diabetes. Whole-study results and caveats: TCRB CDR3s from Type 1 diabetes patients were moderately but significantly shorter in all four CD4+ subsets.

What was sequenced were expressed TCRB transcripts, since all of the isolated RNA had been reverse transcribed. Sequencing used immunoSEQ multiplex PCR; TCRdb keeps in-frame clones, though not all of them. The sample lists under 450,000 clones; approximately 15% were seen once. The chain is built from TRBV9 and TRBJ2-3, with 11 bases aligning to TRBD2. Sequencing was done on a sample of naive CD4+ T cells from blood. The sequence was obtained from a man in his thirties or forties in good health. The DNA for the CDR3 is TGTGCCAGCAGCGTAGGCGGACTAGCGGGAGATACGCAGTATTTT. It yields the protein CASSVGGLAGDTQYF.